The clone carrying this T cell receptor beta chain appeared many times. Stated time point: newly diagnosed GD, antithyroid drugs for less than 3 months. Making the TCR library involved RNA that had been extracted from PBMCs. Sequencing libraries for TCR beta were prepared with iRepertoire HTBI primers and Arm-PCR of CDR3 regions. One entry per CDR3 protein, called by TCRdb with MiXCR from the multiplex PCR reads. The table has 400,000 to 500,000 distinct CDR3 sequences, around 17% seen once. The sample is drawn from a study of regulatory T cells in long-lasting Graves disease. Germline V lookup: CDR1 SGHRS, CDR2 YFSETQ. V lost 5 bases to trimming and J lost 4 bases; unmatched junction nucleotides: 6. The CDR3 spans 16 residues. This same sample was also part of a study on T cells in Graves' hyperthyroidism and ophthalmopathy. Per that study: Among thyroid clonotypes expanded above 0.001, most also appeared in blood.

The clonotype originates from a woman between 18 and 29 years old with Graves disease. Sequencing used peripheral blood mononuclear cells (PBMCs), obtained at new diagnosis, from a patient treated with antithyroid drugs. The chain combines TRBV5-1 with TRBJ2-3, with 14 bases identical to TRBD2. The CDR3, as DNA: TGCGCCAGCAGTGCAGGACTAGCGGGAGGACCAGATACGCAGTATTTT. It encodes CASSAGLAGGPDTQYF. Full variable domain (missing parts from reference TRBV5-1 and TRBJ2-3): KAGVTQTPRYLIKTRGQQVTLSCSPISGHRSVSWYQQTPGQGLQFLFEYFSETQRNKGNFPGRFSGRQFSNSRSEMNVSTLELGDSALYLCASSAGLAGGPDTQYFGPGTRLTVL.